A selection of T cell receptor beta chains follows, all from one sample in a study of early T cells in non-severe SARS-CoV-2 infection. Each CDR3 protein is one row after TCRdb ran MiXCR on the 5' RACE reads. The sample consists of some 67,000 distinct CDR3 sequences, roughly an eighth of them appearing once. Material: whole blood. The receptors here all came from an adult who was a healthcare worker with PCR-confirmed SARS-CoV-2 infection or an uninfected control (not recorded which). CDR3s include the opening cysteine and the closing phenylalanine or tryptophan. D genes are given only for firm matches. The size of a clone is reported for some rows only, either as once, few or many, or as a class for expanded clones.

V: TRBV13
D: TRBD2
J: TRBJ2-3
size: -
CDR3: CASSSRTRSGTDTQYF
DNA: TGTGCCAGCAGCTCCAGGACTAGGTCTGGCACAGATACGCAGTATTTT

V: TRBV20-1
D: -
J: TRBJ1-4
size: few
CDR3: CSAKIGANEKLFF
DNA: TGCAGTGCGAAGATCGGGGCTAATGAAAAACTGTTTTTT

V: TRBV9
D: TRBD1
J: TRBJ2-5
size: few
CDR3: CASSVGDRGGETQYF
DNA: TGTGCCAGCAGCGTAGGAGACAGGGGCGGCGAGACCCAGTACTTC

V: TRBV7-2
D: TRBD1
J: TRBJ2-5
size: few
CDR3: CASSPGQVQETQYF
DNA: TGTGCCAGCAGCCCCGGACAGGTGCAAGAGACCCAGTACTTC

V: TRBV14
D: -
J: TRBJ2-7
size: many
CDR3: CASTPPGVGEEQYF
DNA: TGTGCCAGCACCCCCCCAGGCGTCGGCGAGGAGCAGTACTTC

V: TRBV20-1
D: -
J: TRBJ2-3
size: -
CDR3: CSARGPGTTLPDTQYF
DNA: TGCAGTGCTAGGGGCCCCGGGACAACGCTCCCAGATACGCAGTATTTT

V: TRBV11-2
D: -
J: TRBJ2-1
size: many
CDR3: CASSFGRPQLNEQFF
DNA: TGTGCCAGCAGCTTTGGCAGGCCCCAGTTAAATGAGCAGTTCTTC

V: TRBV28
D: -
J: TRBJ1-5
size: few
CDR3: CASSSPRGGNQPQHF
DNA: TGTGCCAGCAGTTCCCCCCGGGGGGGAAATCAGCCCCAGCATTTT

V: TRBV24-1
D: -
J: TRBJ2-3
size: -
CDR3: CATIPHTRSTDTQYF
DNA: TGTGCCACCATCCCCCATACCAGGAGCACAGATACGCAGTATTTT

V: TRBV5-6
D: -
J: TRBJ2-5
size: -
CDR3: CASSPAASGEETQYF
DNA: TGTGCCAGCAGCCCGGCGGCCTCTGGAGAGGAGACCCAGTACTTC

V: TRBV9
D: -
J: TRBJ1-3
size: -
CDR3: CASSVEYSGNTIYF
DNA: TGTGCCAGCAGCGTAGAATACTCTGGAAACACCATATATTTT

V: TRBV29-1
D: -
J: TRBJ1-1
size: few
CDR3: CSSDARGTEAFF
DNA: TGCAGCTCCGACGCAAGGGGCACTGAAGCTTTCTTT

V: TRBV4-1
D: -
J: TRBJ1-2
size: -
CDR3: CASSQATPYGYTF
DNA: TGCGCCAGCAGCCAAGCCACGCCCTATGGCTACACCTTC

V: TRBV6-6
D: -
J: TRBJ2-6
size: -
CDR3: CASRPESSGANVLTF
DNA: TGTGCCAGCAGACCCGAAAGCTCTGGGGCCAACGTCCTGACTTTC

V: TRBV11-2
D: -
J: TRBJ2-2
size: once
CDR3: CASSKARGTEELFF
DNA: TGTGCCAGCAGCAAGGCTAGGGGGACCGAGGAGCTGTTTTTT

V: TRBV5-4
D: -
J: TRBJ2-5
size: -
CDR3: CASSWAPREETQYF
DNA: TGTGCCAGCAGCTGGGCTCCCAGGGAAGAGACCCAGTACTTC

V: TRBV29-1
D: TRBD1
J: TRBJ2-1
size: few
CDR3: CSVDPGQGGYNEQFF
DNA: TGCAGCGTTGACCCCGGACAGGGGGGGTACAATGAGCAGTTCTTC

V: TRBV28
D: -
J: TRBJ1-5
size: few
CDR3: CASSPSRGHQPQHF
DNA: TGTGCCAGCAGTCCGTCCCGGGGCCATCAGCCCCAGCATTTT

V: TRBV3-1
D: -
J: TRBJ2-7
size: -
CDR3: CASSRGNYEQYF
DNA: TGTGCCAGCTCCAGGGGAAACTACGAGCAGTACTTC

V: TRBV29-1
D: -
J: TRBJ2-3
size: few
CDR3: CSVDRGGTDTQYF
DNA: TGCAGCGTTGATAGGGGGGGGACAGATACGCAGTATTTT

V: TRBV6-5
D: -
J: TRBJ2-1
size: -
CDR3: CASSYSGEGYNEQFF
DNA: TGTGCCAGCAGTTACTCAGGGGAAGGCTACAATGAGCAGTTCTTC

V: TRBV20-1
D: TRBD1
J: TRBJ1-3
size: -
CDR3: CSARPGTANSGNTIYF
DNA: TGCAGTGCTAGACCCGGGACAGCAAATTCTGGAAACACCATATATTTT

V: TRBV7-2
D: TRBD2
J: TRBJ2-7
size: -
CDR3: CASSLVPGLEFFEQYF
DNA: TGTGCCAGCAGCTTAGTGCCGGGACTAGAGTTCTTCGAGCAGTACTTC

V: TRBV11-2
D: -
J: TRBJ1-2
size: many
CDR3: CASSSRTAYGYTF
DNA: TGTGCCAGCAGCTCTAGGACAGCCTATGGCTACACCTTC

V: TRBV7-9
D: -
J: TRBJ2-1
size: -
CDR3: CASSLILRDNEQFF
DNA: TGTGCCAGCAGCCTAATCCTCAGGGATAATGAGCAGTTCTTC

V: TRBV30
D: TRBD1
J: TRBJ1-1
size: few
CDR3: CAEQGAGTEAFF
DNA: TGTGCCGAACAGGGGGCTGGCACTGAAGCTTTCTTT

V: TRBV28
D: TRBD1
J: TRBJ1-2
size: -
CDR3: CASSFHVGQGHGYTF
DNA: TGTGCCAGCAGTTTTCATGTCGGACAGGGCCATGGCTACACCTTC

V: TRBV9
D: -
J: TRBJ2-7
size: -
CDR3: CASSVDVSPYEQYF
DNA: TGTGCCAGCAGCGTAGACGTTTCCCCCTACGAGCAGTACTTC

V: TRBV4-3
D: -
J: TRBJ2-7
size: -
CDR3: CASSPGAGRDSYEQYF
DNA: TGCGCCAGCAGCCCTGGCGCGGGACGGGACTCCTACGAGCAGTACTTC

V: TRBV29-1
D: -
J: TRBJ2-1
size: few
CDR3: CSVSNEQFF
DNA: TGCAGCGTTTCCAATGAGCAGTTCTTC

V: TRBV4-1
D: -
J: TRBJ1-1
size: -
CDR3: CASSLLVFAEAFF
DNA: TGCGCCAGCAGTCTCCTCGTGTTTGCTGAAGCTTTCTTT

V: TRBV28
D: TRBD1
J: TRBJ1-2
size: many
CDR3: CASSLSSLTGGGIIDGDYGYTF
DNA: TGTGCCAGCAGTTTGAGTTCGCTGACAGGGGGCGGAATTATCGATGGAGACTATGGCTACACCTTC

V: TRBV29-1
D: -
J: TRBJ1-1
size: few
CDR3: CSCTPQGTEAFF
DNA: TGCAGCTGTACACCGCAAGGGACTGAAGCTTTCTTT

V: TRBV4-2
D: -
J: TRBJ2-2
size: -
CDR3: CASSQTATNTGELFF
DNA: TGTGCCAGCAGCCAAACGGCTACCAACACCGGGGAGCTGTTTTTT

V: TRBV29-1
D: TRBD1
J: TRBJ2-7
size: many
CDR3: CSAGQAYYEQYF
DNA: TGCAGTGCGGGACAGGCCTACTACGAGCAGTACTTC

V: TRBV6-6
D: -
J: TRBJ1-4
size: few
CDR3: CASSTGRPNEKLFF
DNA: TGTGCCAGCAGTACAGGGAGACCTAATGAAAAACTGTTTTTT

V: TRBV11-2
D: -
J: TRBJ2-1
size: few
CDR3: CASSLVVTNNEQFF
DNA: TGTGCCAGCAGCTTAGTAGTTACCAACAATGAGCAGTTCTTC

V: TRBV4-1
D: -
J: TRBJ2-3
size: few
CDR3: CASSQFPASSTDTQYF
DNA: TGCGCCAGCAGCCAATTTCCAGCCTCTAGCACAGATACGCAGTATTTT

V: TRBV20-1
D: TRBD1
J: TRBJ1-1
size: few
CDR3: CSARDFVMTGGRVDTEAFF
DNA: TGCAGTGCTAGAGATTTTGTGATGACAGGGGGGAGGGTGGACACTGAAGCTTTCTTT

V: TRBV12-5
D: TRBD2
J: TRBJ2-5
size: few
CDR3: CASGLPGGQETQYF
DNA: TGTGCTAGTGGTTTGCCCGGGGGGCAAGAGACCCAGTACTTC

V: TRBV5-1
D: TRBD1
J: TRBJ1-1
size: -
CDR3: CASSYGQGQTEAFF
DNA: TGCGCCAGCAGCTACGGACAGGGGCAGACTGAAGCTTTCTTT

V: TRBV19
D: TRBD1
J: TRBJ1-2
size: many
CDR3: CASSLGQGRPLYGYTF
DNA: TGTGCCAGTAGTCTCGGACAGGGGAGACCTTTGTATGGCTACACCTTC

V: TRBV7-2
D: TRBD1
J: TRBJ1-6
size: -
CDR3: CASSSRQGRPPLHF
DNA: TGTGCCAGCAGCTCCCGACAGGGGAGACCACCCCTCCACTTT

V: TRBV28
D: -
J: TRBJ2-7
size: few
CDR3: CASSFYSGEQYF
DNA: TGTGCCAGCAGTTTTTACAGCGGCGAGCAGTACTTC

V: TRBV24-1
D: -
J: TRBJ2-1
size: few
CDR3: CATSGSGGNSYNEQFF
DNA: TGTGCCACCAGTGGGAGCGGCGGAAATTCCTACAATGAGCAGTTCTTC

V: TRBV7-6
D: -
J: TRBJ2-3
size: many
CDR3: CASSSIAAPSTDTQYF
DNA: TGTGCCAGCAGCTCAATAGCGGCCCCTTCCACAGATACGCAGTATTTT

V: TRBV30
D: -
J: TRBJ2-7
size: -
CDR3: CAWMGGPSGEQYF
DNA: TGTGCCTGGATGGGGGGGCCATCGGGTGAGCAGTACTTC

V: TRBV29-1
D: -
J: TRBJ1-2
size: many
CDR3: CSVQGTPGSNYGYTF
DNA: TGCAGCGTTCAAGGGACACCCGGATCCAACTATGGCTACACCTTC

V: TRBV6-2/TRBV6-3
D: TRBD1
J: TRBJ2-5
size: -
CDR3: CASSRTGTGGETQYF
DNA: TGTGCCAGCAGTCGAACCGGGACAGGGGGAGAGACCCAGTACTTC

V: TRBV11-2
D: -
J: TRBJ2-3
size: few
CDR3: CASSLDRWTSDTQYF
DNA: TGTGCCAGCAGCTTAGACCGGTGGACATCGGATACGCAGTATTTT

V: TRBV5-1
D: TRBD1
J: TRBJ2-1
size: few
CDR3: CASSLGQGRGSEQFF
DNA: TGCGCCAGCAGCTTGGGACAGGGGCGAGGTAGTGAGCAGTTCTTC

V: TRBV10-3
D: TRBD1
J: TRBJ2-7
size: -
CDR3: CAIRQGEREQYF
DNA: TGTGCCATCAGACAGGGGGAGCGGGAGCAGTACTTC

V: TRBV5-1
D: -
J: TRBJ1-3
size: -
CDR3: CASSLVGNTIYF
DNA: TGCGCCAGCAGCTTGGTCGGAAACACCATATATTTT

V: TRBV9
D: -
J: TRBJ1-1
size: many
CDR3: CASSPRWGGDTEAFF
DNA: TGTGCCAGCAGCCCTCGTTGGGGAGGGGACACTGAAGCTTTCTTT

V: TRBV7-2
D: TRBD1
J: TRBJ1-2
size: many
CDR3: CASSSRGNYGYTF
DNA: TGTGCCAGCAGCTCCAGGGGGAACTATGGCTACACCTTC

V: TRBV4-3
D: -
J: TRBJ2-6
size: -
CDR3: CASSQAGNLNSGANILTF
DNA: TGCGCCAGCAGCCAAGCAGGGAACCTAAACTCTGGGGCCAACATCCTGACTTTC

V: TRBV19
D: -
J: TRBJ2-7
size: few
CDR3: CASSPAPEGEQYF
DNA: TGTGCCAGTAGTCCGGCACCGGAGGGAGAGCAGTACTTC